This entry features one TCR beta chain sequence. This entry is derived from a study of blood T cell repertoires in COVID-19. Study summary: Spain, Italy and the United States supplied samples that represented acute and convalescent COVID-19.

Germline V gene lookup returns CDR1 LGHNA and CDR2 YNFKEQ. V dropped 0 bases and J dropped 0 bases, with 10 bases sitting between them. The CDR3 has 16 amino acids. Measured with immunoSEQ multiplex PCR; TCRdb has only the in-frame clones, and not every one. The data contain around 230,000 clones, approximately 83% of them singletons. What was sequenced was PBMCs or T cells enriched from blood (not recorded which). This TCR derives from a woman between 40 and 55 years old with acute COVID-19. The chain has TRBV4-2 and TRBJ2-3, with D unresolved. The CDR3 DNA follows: TGTGCCAGCAGCCAAGAAGTTAAGAGTAGCACAGATACGCAGTATTTT. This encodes CASSQEVKSSTDTQYF.